The TCR beta chain described here comes from a study of blood T cells in healthy people across ages. Study results and caveats: A roughly linear age-dependent decrease characterized TCR beta diversity per million T cells.

Donation came from healthy Caucasian individuals in Russia who were aged 6 to 90. Primed by a sample-barcoded 5' primer and a J-beta primer mix, a second PCR proceeded for about 6 to 12 cycles. Via MiXCR, TCRdb re-called the 5' RACE reads, giving one row per CDR3 protein. The data contain hundreds of thousands of distinct CDR3 sequences, around 25% of them singletons. This clonotype was seen more than once but under ten times. What it binds is not known. This CDR3 has 14 residues. Germline CDR1 reads DFQATT; CDR2 reads SNEGSKA (reference sequence). The sample was also reused in another study, on T cells of mothers and their children. That publication notes: Mothers and children who were related shared slightly more overlap than unrelated pairs, but not significantly more.

The V gene is TRBV20-1, the J gene TRBJ2-5, with D possibly matching TRBD2 (5 bases). The end of the DNA aligns better with TRBJ2-1, so the J call may be wrong. The sample comprised blood. The clonotype comes from a boy between 5 and 17 years old in good health. This CDR3 is CSARVRGPSNEQFF. CDR3 in DNA: TGCAGTGCTAGAGTACGGGGTCCATCCAATGAGCAGTTCTTC.